Below, 7 T cell receptor beta chains from the same sample are listed, as sequenced in a study of blood T cell repertoires in COVID-19. Assay used: immunoSEQ multiplex PCR; TCRdb lists only in-frame clones, some missing. The sample consists of 130,000 to 150,000 clones, 70% to 85% of them appearing once. Input material: peripheral blood. These receptors were taken from a man aged 55-75 years with active or convalescent COVID-19.

At least ten counts were recorded for this clone. The CDR3 sequence is CASSFGREAFF. The CDR3 DNA reads as TGTGCCAGCAGTTTCGGTCGGGAAGCTTTCTTT. The rearrangement uses TRBV12-3 or TRBV12-4 and TRBJ1-1, with D unresolved. The CDR3 totals 11 residues. V lost 3 bases to trimming and J lost 8 bases, with 7 bases between them.

The chain employs TRBV5-1 and TRBJ1-5; D unclear. Per germline, CDR1 SGHRS and CDR2 YFSETQ. V lost 0 bases and J lost 2, with 9 bases in between. This CDR3 spans 15 amino acids. The CDR3 region has the DNA TGCGCCAGCAGCTTGGCAGCGGGCGGCAATCAGCCCCAGCATTTT. Residues: CASSLAAGGNQPQHF.

V and J are TRBV7-6 and TRBJ2-5, with D perhaps TRBD1 (5 bases). V lost 1 base, J lost 4 bases, and 13 bases lay in between. Germline-derived CDR1 and CDR2 are SGHVS and FNYEAQ. The CDR3 runs to 15 residues. The CDR3: CASSLVRSGRETQYF. DNA of the CDR3: TGTGCCAGCAGCTTAGTCAGGTCAGGGCGAGAGACCCAGTACTTC. The whole variable domain, remainder taken from reference TRBV7-6 and TRBJ2-5, is GAGVSQSPRYKVTKRGQDVALRCDPISGHVSLYWYRQALGQGPEFLTYFNYEAQQDKSGLPNDRFSAERPEGSISTLTIQRTEQRDSAMYRCASSLVRSGRETQYFGPGTRLLVL.

V and J are TRBV30 and TRBJ1-2; D perhaps matches TRBD1 (5 bases). CDR1 GTSNPN and CDR2 SVGIG come from the germline V gene (reference sequence). The CDR3 spans 16 residues. Trimming shortened V by 8 bases and J by 8 bases, and 30 bases separated the two germline ends. The CDR3: CARGSLSRAEEFGYTF. The CDR3 bases are TGTGCCAGGGGCAGTCTATCTCGGGCCGAAGAGTTCGGCTACACCTTC.

The chain joins TRBV28 to TRBJ2-7; D may be TRBD1 (6 bases). V was cut by 4 bases and J by 2 bases, with 18 bases left in between. In germline, CDR1 is MDHEN, CDR2 SYDVKM. This CDR3 is built from 16 residues. CDR3: CASSSPGGTPTYEQYF. The CDR3 nucleotides read TGTGCCAGCAGTTCCCCAGGTGGGACACCAACCTACGAGCAGTACTTC.

This clone was seen only a few times. This rearrangement joins TRBV3-1 (or the pseudogene TRBV3-2) to TRBJ1-2; 9 bases agree with TRBD1. V lost 4 bases, J lost 4 bases, and 7 bases stayed unmatched. The CDR3 sequence is 15 residues long. Germline V CDR1 and CDR2: LGHDT, YNNKEL (reference sequence). The CDR3: CASSLGTGRRYGYTF. CDR3 in DNA: TGTGCCAGCAGCCTTGGGACAGGGCGCCGCTATGGCTACACCTTC.

The genes are TRBV4-1 and TRBJ2-2; 9 bases fit TRBD1. The CDR3 spans 16 residues. V lost 3 bases to trimming and J lost 4 bases; unmatched junction nucleotides: 6. Germline V gene lookup returns CDR1 MGHRA and CDR2 YSYEKL. CDR3 in amino acids: CASSHRDRATTGELFF. The CDR3 DNA is TGCGCCAGCAGCCATCGGGACAGGGCCACCACCGGGGAGCTGTTTTTT.